The clone carrying this T cell receptor (beta chain) was picked up one time. Authors' analysis steps: The assay estimated nucleated cells by amplifying reference gene primers. This table comes from immunoSEQ multiplex PCR, and its TCRdb copy is limited to in-frame clones, with some not included. The V and J calls and clone size were taken over from that table, and D and trimming were inferred from the DNA. The sample contains 150,000 to 200,000 clones, approximately 85% of which appear only once. CDR1 and CDR2 from the germline V gene are SGHAT and FQNNGV. The CDR3 loop spans 16 amino acids. V lost 1 base, J lost 0 bases, and 12 bases lay in between. The sample originates from a study of blood T cell repertoires in COVID-19. The wider study: The United States, Italy and Spain supplied acute and convalescent COVID-19 samples.

J is TRBJ2-5 and V is TRBV11-2; no clear D gene. This clonotype was obtained from a man between 60 and 75 years old with active or convalescent COVID-19. Sequencing was done on a sample of peripheral blood. CDR3 region: CASSLGGPSHQETQYF. The CDR3 DNA sequence: TGTGCCAGCAGCTTAGGTGGGCCCAGCCACCAAGAGACCCAGTACTTC.